Each of the 19 T cell receptor beta chains below was sequenced from the same sample in a study of response to subunit inactivated influenza vaccine. TCRdb reprocessed the RT-PCR reads via MiXCR and lists one record per CDR3 protein. The repertoire holds some 800,000 distinct CDR3 sequences, with around 20% as singletons. Material: PBMCs from blood, obtained roughly 5 days after vaccination. The origin of the receptors is a man aged 45-60 years who received an inactivated influenza vaccine.

This clonotype was counted only a few times. The rearrangement links TRBV7-2 to TRBJ1-2; 8 bases line up with TRBD1. CDR1 SGHTA and CDR2 FQGNSA come from the germline V gene. V shed 5 bases and J 4 bases; nucleotides not matched to a gene: 12. There are 16 residues in the CDR3. The CDR3 sequence is CASSPGRGRVSYGYTF. For the CDR3, the DNA is TGTGCCAGCAGCCCTGGCAGGGGGCGCGTCAGCTATGGCTACACCTTC.

The V and J genes are TRBV27 and TRBJ2-6; D is unresolved. The germline CDR1 and CDR2 sequences are MNHEY and SMNVEV (reference sequence). With 6 bases removed from V and 0 bases from J, the gap between germline ends came to 9 bases. The CDR3 is made up of 15 amino acids. CDR3 nucleotides: TGTGCCAGCAGACTCCAAAGCTCTGGGGCCAACGTCCTGACTTTC. Encoded protein: CASRLQSSGANVLTF.

In nucleotides, the CDR3 is TGTGCCAGCAGCTTAGGTTCTAGACTCACAGATACGCAGTATTTT. Its translation: CASSLGSRLTDTQYF. The chain employs TRBV7-9 and TRBJ2-3; D is undetermined. Germline CDR1 SEHNR, CDR2 FQNEAQ (reference sequence). V was pared by 1 base and J by 2 bases, with 10 bases between. This CDR3 contains 15 residues. The full variable domain, its missing parts supplied by reference TRBV7-9 and TRBJ2-3, is DTGVSQNPRHKITKRGQNVTFRCDPISEHNRLYWYRQTLGQGPEFLTYFQNEAQLEKSRLLSDRFSAERPKGSFSTLEIQRTEQGDSAMYLCASSLGSRLTDTQYFGPGTRLTVL.

This clonotype was seen a few times. The gene calls are TRBV15 and TRBJ2-5, with D tentatively TRBD2 (6 bases). Germline V lookup: CDR1 LNHNV, CDR2 YYDKDF (reference sequence). Trimming took off 1 base at V and 5 bases at J, with 23 bases between the two ends. This CDR3 comprises 18 residues. The CDR3 nucleotides read TGTGCCACCAGCAGAGCTCTACGTACCGGGATCGGAGGGGAGACCCAGTACTTC. As protein: CATSRALRTGIGGETQYF.

The rearrangement uses TRBV6-1 and TRBJ2-1, with D perhaps matching TRBD1 (5 bases). The length of the CDR3 is 14 residues. The germline CDR1 and CDR2 sequences are MNHNS and SASEGT. V gave up 5 bases and J gave up 9 bases, with 17 bases separating them. In DNA, the CDR3 is TGTGCCAGCAGTACAGACAGATGGGTAGGTGAGCAGTTCTTC. Translation gives CASSTDRWVGEQFF.

V and J are TRBV10-3 and TRBJ1-5, with 8 bases identical to TRBD1. Germline V gene data show CDR1 as ENHRY and CDR2 as SYGVKD. J gave up 6 bases and V 8 bases, and 15 bases lay outside the gene matches. The CDR3 has 16 amino acids. The CDR3 DNA follows: TGTGCCATCCCCTGGGGCCAACAGGGGGAGGGTCAGCCCCAGCATTTT. Its translation is CAIPWGQQGEGQPQHF.

This clonotype was seen many times. The gene calls are TRBV7-8 and TRBJ1-4; possible D gene TRBD1, 5 bases. Germline V gene lookup returns CDR1 SGHVS and CDR2 FQNEAQ. CDR3 size: 16 residues. The V end was cut by 5 bases, the J end by 4 bases, with 17 bases between. CDR3 sequence reads: CASSPRWAGSNEKLFF. The CDR3 nucleotides are TGTGCCAGCAGCCCACGGTGGGCAGGGAGTAATGAAAAACTGTTTTTT.

This clonotype was detected many times. This chain joins TRBV5-1 and TRBJ1-1; 8 nucleotides line up with TRBD1. The CDR3 spans 14 residues. V shed 3 bases, J shed 1 base, and the junction held 2 bases outside the gene matches. The germline V gene has CDR1 SGHRS and CDR2 YFSETQ. In nucleotides, the CDR3 is TGCGCCAGCAGCTCGGACAGGGCGAACACTGAAGCTTTCTTT. It translates to CASSSDRANTEAFF. Combining the CDR3 with reference TRBV5-1 and TRBJ1-1 gives the whole variable domain KAGVTQTPRYLIKTRGQQVTLSCSPISGHRSVSWYQQTPGQGLQFLFEYFSETQRNKGNFPGRFSGRQFSNSRSEMNVSTLELGDSALYLCASSSDRANTEAFFGQGTRLTVV.

This chain joins TRBV29-1 and TRBJ1-4; no firm D call. Trimming shortened V by 4 bases and J by 3 bases, and 6 bases separated the two germline ends. From germline, CDR1 is SQVTM and CDR2 ANQGSEA. The CDR3 covers 12 residues. CDR3 sequence: CSVGRANEKLFF. CDR3 bases: TGCAGCGTTGGTCGGGCTAATGAAAAACTGTTTTTT.

The genes are TRBV5-6 and TRBJ2-1, with D tentatively TRBD1 (6 bases). The CDR3 loop spans 14 amino acids. The germline CDR1 and CDR2 sequences are SGHDT and YYEEEE. V lost 0 bases and J 5 bases, leaving 9 bases between the germline ends. This CDR3 reads CASSLAQGNNEQFF. The DNA for the CDR3 is TGTGCCAGCAGCTTGGCACAGGGTAACAATGAGCAGTTCTTC.

V is TRBV11-2 and J is TRBJ2-7; D may be TRBD2 (6 bases). The CDR3 consists of 15 residues. In germline, CDR1 is SGHAT, CDR2 FQNNGV. The V and J ends lost 2 bases and 0 bases respectively, with 11 bases between them. DNA of the CDR3: TGTGCCAGCAGCTTATGGACTACCTCCTCCTACGAGCAGTACTTC. As protein: CASSLWTTSSYEQYF.

J is TRBJ1-1 and V is TRBV7-2; no clear D gene. The CDR3 has 15 residues. V lost 2 bases and J lost 1, with 11 bases in between. Looked up from germline, CDR1 is SGHTA and CDR2 is FQGNSA. CDR3 region: CASSLRPGENTEAFF. Here the CDR3 DNA reads TGTGCCAGCAGCTTACGGCCCGGCGAGAACACTGAAGCTTTCTTT.

In its sample, this clonotype was seen a few times. The J gene is TRBJ2-1, the V gene TRBV20-1; D is undetermined. There are 11 residues in the CDR3. Germline assignment: CDR1 DFQATT and CDR2 SNEGSKA (reference sequence). Between the trimmed V and J ends, which lost 5 bases and 8 bases, there was a span of 10 bases. CDR3: CSASTDDEQFF. DNA for the CDR3: TGCAGTGCTTCGACGGACGATGAGCAGTTCTTC.

This clonotype showed up just a few times. The V call is TRBV4-1, the J call TRBJ1-6; no reliable D call. From germline, CDR1 is MGHRA and CDR2 YSYEKL. V gave up 0 bases and J gave up 6 bases, with 9 bases separating them. The CDR3 contains 15 residues. CDR3 in amino acids: CASSQDLFFNSPLHF. The CDR3 region has the DNA TGCGCCAGCAGCCAAGACCTGTTTTTTAATTCACCCCTCCACTTT.

The table lists this clonotype with a few counts. The chain links TRBV20-1 to TRBJ2-1, with TRBD1 matching over 7 bases. V lost 6 bases to trimming and J lost 0 bases; unmatched junction nucleotides: 8. The length of the CDR3 is 15 residues. Germline assignment: CDR1 DFQATT and CDR2 SNEGSKA (reference sequence). DNA of the CDR3: TGCAGTGCAGAATCCGACAGGGCCTCCTACAATGAGCAGTTCTTC. Amino acids: CSAESDRASYNEQFF.

The genes are TRBV12-3 or TRBV12-4 and TRBJ1-2; possible D gene TRBD1, 5 bases. The CDR3 sequence is 14 residues long. V was cut by 6 bases and J by 7 bases, with 18 bases left in between. Written as DNA, the CDR3 is TGTGCCAGCAGCCGTCAGGGTCCTGTAGTTGGCTACACCTTC. Translated, it gives CASSRQGPVVGYTF.

V and J are TRBV25-1 and TRBJ1-1; unclear D gene. The CDR3 is 14 amino acids. Germline CDR1 and CDR2: MGHDK and SYGVNS. V gave up 7 bases and J gave up 4 bases, with 16 bases separating them. For the CDR3, the DNA is TGTGCCAGCACGTCTTTGTCGGGAGGCACTGAAGCTTTCTTT. It specifies CASTSLSGGTEAFF.

The gene calls are TRBV15 and TRBJ1-1; D is undetermined. Trimming left V 5 bases short and J 5 bases short, with 9 bases between. There are 12 residues in the CDR3. Germline V lookup: CDR1 LNHNV, CDR2 YYDKDF (reference sequence). CDR3 sequence (DNA): TGTGCCACCAGCGGAGCCACTACTGAAGCTTTCTTT. Translating it yields CATSGATTEAFF.

This clonotype has more than one count but fewer than ten. The genes are TRBV6-2 or TRBV6-3 and TRBJ2-1; D may be TRBD1 (5 bases). The CDR3 has 13 amino acids. Trimming removed 7 bases from V and 5 bases from J, with 12 bases in between. Looked up from germline, CDR1 is MNHEY and CDR2 is SVGEGT. In DNA, the CDR3 is TGTGCCAGCAAACCGACAGCCCACAATGAGCAGTTCTTC. It encodes CASKPTAHNEQFF.